This passage covers 4 T cell receptor beta chains from one sample sequenced in a study of blood T cell repertoires in COVID-19. Generated by immunoSEQ multiplex PCR, the TCRdb table keeps only in-frame clones and is missing some. The sample holds over 200,000 clones, 70% to 90% seen once. The sample was PBMCs or T cells enriched from blood (not recorded which). The receptor set was obtained from a woman aged 45-65 years who had recovered from COVID-19.

The CDR3 DNA reads TGTGCCACCTCCCCAATGCAGAAAATAGCCAAAAACATTCAGTACTTC. Residues: CATSPMQKIAKNIQYF. This chain uses TRBV15 with TRBJ2-4; D is uncertain. The germline V gene has CDR1 LNHNV and CDR2 YYDKDF (reference sequence). V was shortened by 8 bases and J by 0 bases, with 17 bases between the two germline ends. CDR3 length equals 16 residues.

The J gene is TRBJ2-1, the V gene TRBV4-2; D possibly corresponds to TRBD2 (6 bases). CDR3 length: 19 amino acids. Trimming left V 1 base short and J 1 base short, with 20 bases between. Germline V gene data show CDR1 as LGHNA and CDR2 as YNFKEQ. In DNA, the CDR3 is TGTGCCAGCAGCCAAGTTGGGGGGATTGGCGGCCTTTCCTACAATGAGCAGTTCTTC. Translation gives CASSQVGGIGGLSYNEQFF.

The rearrangement joins TRBV10-3 to TRBJ2-7; 8 bases match TRBD1. This CDR3 comprises 14 residues. After removal of 7 bases from V and 2 bases from J, the junction contained 7 bases not matched to a gene. Germline CDR1 is ENHRY and CDR2 is SYGVKD. CDR3 sequence reads: CAIISDRGPYEQYF. The CDR3 DNA is TGTGCCATCATTTCTGACAGGGGCCCCTACGAGCAGTACTTC.

In this sample, this clone turned up a few times. The CDR3 loop is CASSSGGANSGNTIYF. The CDR3 nucleotides read TGTGCCAGCAGTTCTGGGGGGGCCAACTCTGGAAACACCATATATTTT. The rearrangement links TRBV28 to TRBJ1-3; D is perhaps TRBD1 (6 bases). V was shortened by 4 bases and J by 0 bases, with 13 bases between the two germline ends. The CDR3 is 16 residues long. Looked up from germline, CDR1 is MDHEN and CDR2 is SYDVKM.